This T cell receptor (beta chain) was recovered during a study of vaccination effects on CD4 cells after COVID-19 (dated by TCRdb to the early 2020s). Study-level background: In the ViraFEST assay, PBMC were stimulated with viral peptide pools, and TCR sequencing was then used to find antigen-specific CD4+ T cell clonotypes based on their expansion. Altogether, some 10 COVID-19 convalescent patients and 4 SARS-CoV-2-naive healthy vaccine recipients made up the full study. Cultures from other donors in the study were sequenced with the Oncomine TCR Beta short-read assay on an Illumina iSeq 100. SARS-CoV-2 spike-specific CD4+ TCR repertoires were compared before and after mRNA vaccination in COVID-19 convalescent patients and in infection-naive vaccine recipients. Each well held 1.5 million to 2.5 million PBMC cultured in IMDM containing approximately 5% human AB serum, roughly 9.6 IU/ml IL-2 and gentamicin, along with about 9.5 ug/ml peptides. Each participant received two doses of an mRNA SARS-CoV-2 vaccine, either BNT162b2 or mRNA-1273. General conclusions and limits of the study: The study was limited by a small number of convalescent patients, and early post-infection timepoints were lacking. Among healthy vaccine recipients, nearly all vaccine-induced clones were SARS-CoV-2 mono-reactive, and just 1 of 255 was cross-reactive with common cold coronaviruses. Clones induced by infection and clones induced by vaccination both contracted markedly at late timepoints after vaccination, which fits with T cell responses waning over time.

CDR1 and CDR2 are drawn from the germline V gene: SGHDN, FVKESK. Trimming costs V 5 bases and J 8 bases, and their ends lie 13 bases apart. The CDR3, cysteine through phenylalanine, is 13 amino acids long. The sequence is cut down to CDR3 DNA, 39 bases in frame from base 1. After more than nine days of culture, CD4+ T cells were isolated with the EasySep CD4+ T cell isolation kit. Healthy vaccine recipients had no prior SARS-CoV-2 infection, confirmed by negative nucleocapsid antibodies before and after vaccination. On days 3 and 7, half of the culture medium was replaced with fresh IL-2-containing medium. Each peptide stimulation condition was cultured in triplicate wells unless otherwise noted. Using Ficoll-Paque Plus gradient centrifugation, PBMC were separated from whole blood and then either used fresh or cryopreserved at -140C. The QIAamp micro DNA kit was used to extract genomic DNA from the cultured CD4+ T cells.

This clone appeared a single time. This clone's antigen is unknown. Qualities for individual bases were not recorded, and no much larger clone is one base off. Library preparation employed the immunoSEQ multiplex PCR assay. DNA from the cultured and isolated CD4+ T cells underwent TCR beta CDR3 sequencing. The paper's data handling went like this. The analysis removed non-productive TCR sequences, trimmed reads to the CDR3 region, and retained only CDR3s that were 7 or more amino acids long. Antigen-specific clonotypes were identified with the MANAFEST web app by comparing expansion in peptide wells against reference cultures. To be called positive, a clone needed expansion at FDR<0.05 compared with the reference and with all other wells, an odds ratio greater than 5, and a frequency greater than 0.1% in two replicate wells. Cross-reactive clonotypes were defined as significantly expanded in SARS-CoV-2 spike wells and in at least one common cold coronavirus spike condition. Using the stringdist R package, CDR3 similarity was measured by Levenshtein distance, and unrooted trees were constructed with ape in R 3.6.1. TCRdb re-hosts the immuneACCESS table, in-frame sequences only. Its copies lack some clones; in the studies checked, an unresolved V gene accounts for under half of them, and the cause for the rest is not known. That table furnishes V, J and clone size, whereas the DNA furnished D and trimming. The sample records about 39,000 clones, about 80% of which are singletons. The top ten clonotypes cover about 2.8% of the sample.

This receptor was obtained from a human donor who received a COVID-19 vaccine. This chain is built from TRBV14 and TRBJ2-1; the D gene cannot be resolved reliably. The source was CD4+ T cells from PBMCs cultured without peptide, collected before COVID-19 vaccination. The DNA reads as follows: TGTGCCAGCAGCGACGGAAGGGCGGATGAGCAGTTCTTC. Translation gives CASSDGRADEQFF.